The clone carrying this T cell receptor beta chain was detected many times. A read error may produce the germline difference seen at one junction end. Scientists made TCR beta libraries using quantitative 5'-RACE with molecular barcodes. Via MiXCR, TCRdb re-called the 5' RACE reads, giving one row per CDR3 protein. The sample holds 300,000 to 350,000 distinct CDR3 sequences, roughly 11% seen once. The data are from a study of CD8 T cells in ankylosing spondylitis. The CDR3 is 12 residues long. CDR1 is LGHDT and CDR2 is YNNKEL in the germline V gene (reference sequence). This clonotype originated in a female donor with ankylosing spondylitis or in good health (not recorded which). The sequencing input was blood, either unsorted or a sorted T cell fraction (not recorded which). The V and J genes are TRBV3-1 and TRBJ2-1; D is ambiguous. This CDR3 is CASSQGYNEQFF. CDR3 bases: TGCGCCAGCAGCCAAGGATACAATGAGCAGTTCTTC.